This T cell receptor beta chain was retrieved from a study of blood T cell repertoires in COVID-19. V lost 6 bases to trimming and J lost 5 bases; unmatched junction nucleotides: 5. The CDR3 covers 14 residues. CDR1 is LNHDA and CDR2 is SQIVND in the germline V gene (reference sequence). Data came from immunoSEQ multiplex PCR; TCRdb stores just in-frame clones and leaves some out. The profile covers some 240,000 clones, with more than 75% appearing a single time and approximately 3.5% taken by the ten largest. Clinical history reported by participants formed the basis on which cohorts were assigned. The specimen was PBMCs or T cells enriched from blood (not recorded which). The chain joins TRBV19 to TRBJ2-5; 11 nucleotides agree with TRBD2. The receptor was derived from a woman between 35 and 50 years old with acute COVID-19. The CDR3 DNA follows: TGTGCCAGTAGCCCACTAGCGGGAGAGGAGACCCAGTACTTC. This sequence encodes CASSPLAGEETQYF.